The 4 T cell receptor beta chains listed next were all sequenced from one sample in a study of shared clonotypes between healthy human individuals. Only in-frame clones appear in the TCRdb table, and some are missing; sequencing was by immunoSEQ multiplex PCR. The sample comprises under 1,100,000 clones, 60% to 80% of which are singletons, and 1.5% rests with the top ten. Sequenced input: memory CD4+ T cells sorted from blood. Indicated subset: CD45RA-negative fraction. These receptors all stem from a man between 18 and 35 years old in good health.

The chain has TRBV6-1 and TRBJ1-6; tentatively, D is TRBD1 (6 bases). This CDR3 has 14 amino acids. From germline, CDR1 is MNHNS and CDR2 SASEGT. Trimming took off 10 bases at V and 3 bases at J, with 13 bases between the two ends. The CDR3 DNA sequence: TGTGCCACCCAAAACAGGGACTATAATTCACCCCTCCACTTT. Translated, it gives CATQNRDYNSPLHF.

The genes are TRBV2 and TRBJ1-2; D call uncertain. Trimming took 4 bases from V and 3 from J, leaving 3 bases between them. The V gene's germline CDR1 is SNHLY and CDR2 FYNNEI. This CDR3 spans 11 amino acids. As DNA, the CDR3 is TGTGCCAGCAGTGCGTACTATGGCTACACCTTC. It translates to CASSAYYGYTF.

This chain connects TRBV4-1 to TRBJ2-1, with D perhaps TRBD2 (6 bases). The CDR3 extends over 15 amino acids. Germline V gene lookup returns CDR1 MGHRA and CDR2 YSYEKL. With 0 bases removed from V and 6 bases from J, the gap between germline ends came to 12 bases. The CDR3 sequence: CASSQEMGTFNEQFF. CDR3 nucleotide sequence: TGCGCCAGCAGCCAAGAAATGGGGACTTTCAATGAGCAGTTCTTC.

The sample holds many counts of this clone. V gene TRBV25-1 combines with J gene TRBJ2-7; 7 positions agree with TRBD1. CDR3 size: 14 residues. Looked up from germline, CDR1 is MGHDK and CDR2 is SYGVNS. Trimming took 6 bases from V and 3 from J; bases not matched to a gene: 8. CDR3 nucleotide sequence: TGTGCCAGCAGGAGGGGACAGAACAACTACGAGCAGTACTTC. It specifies CASRRGQNNYEQYF.